Below are 25 T cell receptor beta chains sequenced from a single sample in a study of T-cell reconstitution after alpha-beta-depleted transplantation in children. The authors prepared the TCRbeta library with unique molecular identifiers. TCRdb re-called the PCR reads through MiXCR, storing one row per CDR3 protein. This table has roughly 220,000 distinct CDR3 sequences, about 8.7% appearing once. Source: PBMCs, mostly from graft donor cells, taken 360 days after TCRalphabeta/CD19-depleted stem cell transplant. All receptors come from a male patient aged 2-15 years who had a stem cell transplant for acute myeloid leukemia, so the T cells may come from the graft donor.

The sample holds many counts of this clonotype. The chain uses TRBV12-3 or TRBV12-4 and TRBJ2-5; D might be TRBD1 (6 bases). The length of the CDR3 is 14 residues. Trimming stripped 3 bases from V and 6 bases from J, with 14 bases between. The CDR3 DNA is TGTGCCAGCAGTTTGCAGGGGATTGTAAAGACCCAGTACTTC. Translation gives CASSLQGIVKTQYF.

In its sample, this clonotype was seen many times. The J gene is TRBJ1-1, the V gene TRBV5-5; D might be TRBD1 (6 bases). Germline V CDR1 and CDR2: SGHKS, YYEKEE (reference sequence). There are 15 residues in the CDR3. Trimming removed 0 bases from V and 3 bases from J, with 12 bases in between. The CDR3 loop reads CASSLVPGDDTEAFF. The DNA of the CDR3 is TGTGCCAGCAGCTTGGTCCCAGGGGACGACACTGAAGCTTTCTTT.

This clonotype appeared a few times. V usage is TRBV5-1 and J usage is TRBJ2-7; a weak D match, TRBD2 (5 bases). The CDR3 totals 15 residues. Trimming took off 0 bases at V and 3 bases at J, with 13 bases between the two ends. Germline V gene sequence: CDR1 SGHRS, CDR2 YFSETQ. The DNA of the CDR3 is TGCGCCAGCAGCTTGGTCGCGGGTGAAGGCTACGAGCAGTACGTC. Translated: CASSLVAGEGYEQYV.

There are a few counts of this clonotype. The rearrangement uses TRBV29-1 and TRBJ1-1; D is uncertain. This CDR3 has 11 residues. Deletions cut 7 bases from V and 2 bases from J, with 8 bases between. CDR1 is SQVTM, CDR2 ANQGSEA, per germline. This chain's CDR3 is CSGRINTEAFF. The DNA of the CDR3 is TGCAGCGGCCGGATTAACACTGAAGCTTTCTTT.

This clonotype has more than one count but fewer than ten. The gene calls are TRBV7-9 and TRBJ1-6; D unresolved. V shed 1 base and J shed 6 bases, with 10 bases lying between them. The CDR3 is 15 amino acids. Per the germline V gene, CDR1 is SEHNR and CDR2 is FQNEAQ (reference sequence). CDR3 nucleotides: TGTGCCAGCAGCTTAGAGGAATGGGGTAATTCACCCCTCCACTTT. The encoded protein is CASSLEEWGNSPLHF.

This clonotype came up a few times. CDR3 in amino acids: CASSVGDWSTDTQYF. The CDR3 DNA reads TGTGCCAGCAGCGTAGGGGACTGGAGCACAGATACGCAGTATTTT. The chain uses TRBV9 and TRBJ2-3, with a weak D call TRBD2 (6 bases). V lost 0 bases and J 0 bases, leaving 8 bases between the germline ends. Germline V lookup: CDR1 SGDLS, CDR2 YYNGEE. CDR3 length: 15 residues.

This chain links TRBV12-3 or TRBV12-4 with TRBJ2-3; 8 bases match TRBD1. The CDR3 is 13 amino acids. With V trimmed by 7 bases and J by 4 bases, 4 bases remained unmatched. The chain's CDR3 is CASNQGAADTQYF. In DNA form, the CDR3 reads TGTGCCAGCAATCAGGGGGCGGCAGATACGCAGTATTTT.

This clonotype was found many times. The V gene is TRBV20-1, the J gene TRBJ2-7, with D hard to call. The germline V and J ends were trimmed by 3 bases and 2 bases, with 8 bases remaining between them. The CDR3 totals 12 residues. Germline V lookup: CDR1 DFQATT, CDR2 SNEGSKA (reference sequence). In nucleotides, the CDR3 is TGCAGTGCTAGTCCCGTTACCTACGAGCAGTACGTC. Encoded protein: CSASPVTYEQYV.

This clonotype was recorded many times. The chain employs TRBV28 and TRBJ2-7; TRBD2 is a possible D gene (6 bases). CDR3 length: 15 amino acids. The V end was cut by 2 bases, the J end by 0 bases, with 11 bases between. Germline CDR1 MDHEN, CDR2 SYDVKM. For the CDR3, the DNA is TGTGCCAGCAGTTTACATAGCGGCGGCTCCTACGAGCAGTACTTC. Amino acid sequence: CASSLHSGGSYEQYF.

This clonotype appeared a few times. DNA of the CDR3: TGTGCCAGCAGTAATCAGGTCTCCTACAATGAGCAGTTCTTC. Its protein product is CASSNQVSYNEQFF. The chain couples TRBV6-2 or TRBV6-3 to TRBJ2-1; no clear D. Germline CDR1 is MNHEY and CDR2 is SVGEGT. The CDR3 loop spans 14 amino acids. Trimming left V 5 bases short and J 0 bases short, with 8 bases between.

This clonotype was counted a few times. The chain carries TRBV12-3 or TRBV12-4 and TRBJ2-7, with 10 bases matching TRBD1. There are 14 residues in the CDR3. With 6 bases clipped from V and 5 bases from J, the junction kept 7 bases outside the gene matches. The CDR3 loop reads CASRRGQGLDEQYF. The CDR3 bases are TGTGCCAGCAGAAGGGGACAGGGGTTGGACGAGCAGTACTTC.

The chain employs TRBV30 and TRBJ2-3, with TRBD1 as a possible D gene (5 bases). The CDR3 loop spans 14 amino acids. Trimming cost V 8 bases and J 0 bases, with 15 bases left between them. The germline CDR1 and CDR2 sequences are GTSNPN and SVGIG (reference sequence). The DNA for the CDR3 is TGTGCCACCAGCGCCCAGGGAAGCACAGATACGCAGTATTTT. This codes for CATSAQGSTDTQYF.

V is TRBV29-1 and J is TRBJ1-1; D perhaps matches TRBD1 (5 bases). From germline, CDR1 is SQVTM and CDR2 ANQGSEA. The CDR3 has 10 residues. Trimming shortened V by 6 bases and J by 10 bases, and 12 bases separated the two germline ends. Written as DNA, the CDR3 is TGCAGCGTCGTGACAGCTGGAGCTTTCTTT. Amino acid sequence: CSVVTAGAFF.

In this sample, this clonotype turned up many times. The rearrangement joins TRBV7-3 to TRBJ2-3, with unresolved D. The germline CDR1 and CDR2 sequences are SGHTA and FQGTGA. Deletions cut 2 bases from V and 2 bases from J, with 5 bases between. The CDR3 contains 13 residues. The CDR3 nucleotides are TGTGCCAGCAGCTTATGGTCCACAGATACGCAGTATTTT. It specifies CASSLWSTDTQYF. The whole variable domain, remainder taken from reference TRBV7-3 and TRBJ2-3, is GAGVSQTPSNKVTEKGKYVELRCDPISGHTALYWYRQSLGQGPEFLIYFQGTGAADDSGLPNDRFFAVRPEGSVSTLKIQRTERGDSAVYLCASSLWSTDTQYFGPGTRLTVL.

The chain joins TRBV18 to TRBJ1-1; D not resolved. Germline loops: CDR1 KGHSH, CDR2 LQKENI. With 1 base removed from V and 9 bases from J, the gap between germline ends came to 18 bases. The CDR3 contains 15 residues. The CDR3 region is CASSPLKLVQPQAFF. CDR3 nucleotide sequence: TGTGCCAGCTCACCACTCAAGTTAGTCCAACCCCAAGCTTTCTTT.

This clonotype was counted many times. The rearrangement joins TRBV29-1 to TRBJ2-5; D tentatively fits TRBD1 or TRBD2 (5 bases each). This CDR3 is 14 amino acids long. Trimming cost V 3 bases and J 7 bases, with 18 bases left between them. The V gene's germline CDR1 is SQVTM and CDR2 ANQGSEA. This CDR3 reads CSVETQGPPGTQYF. The CDR3 DNA reads as TGCAGCGTTGAGACTCAGGGACCCCCGGGGACCCAGTACTTC. Together with reference TRBV29-1 and TRBJ2-5, the CDR3 gives the full variable domain: SAVISQKPSRDICQRGTSLTIQCQVDSQVTMMFWYRQQPGQSLTLIATANQGSEATYESGFVIDKFPISRPNLTFSTLTVSNMSPEDSSIYLCSVETQGPPGTQYFGPGTRLLVL.

This clonotype has at least ten counts. This chain links TRBV6-5 with TRBJ1-2; D not resolved. This CDR3 is built from 12 residues. The germline gives CDR1 MNHEY, CDR2 SVGAGI. V lost 5 bases and J 8 bases, leaving 12 bases between the germline ends. This chain's CDR3 is CASSMGAFGYTF. As DNA, the CDR3 is TGTGCCAGCAGTATGGGTGCGTTCGGCTACACCTTC.

This clonotype was seen ten or more times. This rearrangement joins TRBV5-1 to TRBJ1-2; tentatively, D is TRBD1 (6 bases). The germline V and J ends were trimmed by 2 bases and 3 bases, with 11 bases remaining between them. The CDR3 sequence is 14 residues long. Germline V gene lookup returns CDR1 SGHRS and CDR2 YFSETQ. The CDR3 spells CASSFQGKDYGYTF. DNA for the CDR3: TGCGCCAGCAGCTTCCAGGGGAAAGACTATGGCTACACCTTC.

This clonotype was counted at least ten times. This chain connects TRBV27 to TRBJ2-7; TRBD1 matches at 8 bases. V shed 3 bases and J 2 bases; nucleotides not matched to a gene: 3. The V gene's germline CDR1 is MNHEY and CDR2 SMNVEV (reference sequence). CDR3 length equals 14 residues. The CDR3 here is CASSFGQGTYEQYF. CDR3 bases: TGTGCCAGCAGTTTTGGACAGGGCACCTACGAGCAGTACTTC.

This clonotype was seen only a few times. This chain connects TRBV5-1 to TRBJ1-6; 9 nucleotides line up with TRBD1. The V gene's germline CDR1 is SGHRS and CDR2 YFSETQ. The V gene end was trimmed by 1 base and the J gene end by 7 bases; junction bases not matched to a gene: 6. The CDR3 has 16 residues. The DNA of the CDR3 is TGCGCCAGCAGCTTGCCTTATGGGACAGGGAATTCACCCCTCCACTTT. Its protein product is CASSLPYGTGNSPLHF.

This clonotype was detected ten times or more. The chain couples TRBV5-5 to TRBJ2-1; either TRBD1 or TRBD2 may supply D (5 bases each). Trimming took off 5 bases at V and 6 bases at J, with 18 bases between the two ends. The CDR3 loop spans 15 amino acids. Germline CDR1 is SGHKS and CDR2 is YYEKEE (reference sequence). CDR3 in DNA: TGTGCCAGCAGGAGGGACCACGGATTAGCCAATGAGCAGTTCTTC. It encodes CASRRDHGLANEQFF. Supplemented by reference TRBV5-5 and TRBJ2-1, the full variable domain reads DAGVTQSPTHLIKTRGQQVTLRCSPISGHKSVSWYQQVLGQGPQFIFQYYEKEERGRGNFPDRFSARQFPNYSSELNVNALLLGDSALYLCASRRDHGLANEQFFGPGTRLTVL.

This clonotype was recorded at least ten times. V and J are TRBV5-5 and TRBJ2-1; 8 nucleotides agree with TRBD2. CDR1 is SGHKS, CDR2 YYEKEE, per germline (reference sequence). The CDR3 consists of 15 residues. V shed 3 bases and J 6 bases; nucleotides not matched to a gene: 8. This CDR3 reads CASSSPGTSVNEQFF. DNA of the CDR3: TGTGCCAGCAGCTCCCCCGGGACTAGTGTCAATGAGCAGTTCTTC.

In this sample, this clonotype turned up many times. The CDR3 reads CASRTGTSGSQETQYF. DNA for the CDR3: TGTGCCAGCAGAACCGGGACTAGCGGAAGCCAAGAGACCCAGTACTTC. The gene calls are TRBV12-3 or TRBV12-4 and TRBJ2-5; 11 bases map to TRBD2. The junction had 7 bases not matched to a gene; V was cut back by 6 bases and J by 1 base. The CDR3 totals 16 residues.

The chain combines TRBV25-1 with TRBJ2-4; D perhaps matches TRBD1 (6 bases). The germline V and J ends were trimmed by 1 base and 3 bases, with 16 bases remaining between them. The CDR3 runs 17 residues. Germline CDR1 MGHDK, CDR2 SYGVNS. The CDR3 nucleotides are TGTGCCAGCAGTGAATCTCCGGCGAAAGGGGGCAAAAACATTCAGTACTTC. Translation gives CASSESPAKGGKNIQYF.

The chain joins TRBV20-1 to TRBJ2-4; no clear D. Germline lookup yields CDR1 DFQATT and CDR2 SNEGSKA (reference sequence). Trimming took off 3 bases at V and 2 bases at J, with 8 bases between the two ends. This CDR3 contains 13 residues. The CDR3 DNA sequence: TGCAGTGCTAGTTTAGTTTCCAAAAACATTCAGTACTTC. It specifies CSASLVSKNIQYF.